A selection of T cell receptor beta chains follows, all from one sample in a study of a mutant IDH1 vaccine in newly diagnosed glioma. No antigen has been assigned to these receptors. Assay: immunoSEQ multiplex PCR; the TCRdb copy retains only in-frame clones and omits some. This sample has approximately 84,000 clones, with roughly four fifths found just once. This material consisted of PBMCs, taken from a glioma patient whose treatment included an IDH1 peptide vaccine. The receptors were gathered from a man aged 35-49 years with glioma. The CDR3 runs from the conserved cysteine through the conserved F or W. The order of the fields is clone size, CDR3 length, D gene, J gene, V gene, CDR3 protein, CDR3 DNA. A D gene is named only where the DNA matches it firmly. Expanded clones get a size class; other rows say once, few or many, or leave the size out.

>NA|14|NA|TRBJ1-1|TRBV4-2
CASSLQGGNTEAFF
TGTGCCAGCAGCCTCCAAGGGGGGAACACTGAAGCTTTCTTT
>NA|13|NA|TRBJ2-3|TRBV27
CASSALRGDTQYF
TGTGCCAGCAGTGCCCTCAGGGGAGATACGCAGTATTTT
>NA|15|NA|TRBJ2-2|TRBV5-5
CASSRLAANTGELFF
TGTGCCAGCAGCCGACTGGCCGCCAACACCGGGGAGCTGTTTTTT
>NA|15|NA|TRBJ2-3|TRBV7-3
CASSPETRVGYTQYF
TGTGCCAGCAGCCCGGAGACAAGGGTGGGCTATACGCAGTATTTT
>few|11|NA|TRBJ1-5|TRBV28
CASSFSQDQHF
TGTGCCAGCAGTTTTTCCCAAGACCAGCATTTT
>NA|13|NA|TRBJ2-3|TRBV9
CASSVLGPDTQYF
TGTGCCAGCAGCGTACTGGGTCCAGATACGCAGTATTTT
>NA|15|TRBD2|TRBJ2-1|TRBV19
CASSVLAENYNEQFF
TGTGCCAGTAGTGTGCTAGCGGAAAACTACAATGAGCAGTTCTTC
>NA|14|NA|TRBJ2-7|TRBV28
CASSLGGPTYEQYF
TGTGCCAGCAGTTTAGGTGGGCCGACCTACGAGCAGTACTTC
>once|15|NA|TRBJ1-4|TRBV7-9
CASSLWLSTNEKLFF
TGTGCCAGCAGCTTATGGCTCTCAACTAATGAAAAACTGTTTTTT
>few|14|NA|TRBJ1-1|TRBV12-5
CASGLVRGNTEAFF
TGTGCTAGTGGTTTGGTAAGGGGAAACACTGAAGCTTTCTTT
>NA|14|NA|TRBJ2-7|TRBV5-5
CASSLEDIPYEQYF
TGTGCCAGCAGCTTGGAAGACATACCCTACGAGCAGTACTTC
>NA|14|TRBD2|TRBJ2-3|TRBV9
CASSLGTTTDTQYF
TGTGCCAGCAGCTTGGGGACTACCACAGATACGCAGTATTTT
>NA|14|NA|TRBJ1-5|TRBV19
CASSIDGGTQPQHF
TGTGCCAGTAGTATAGATGGGGGTACTCAGCCCCAGCATTTT
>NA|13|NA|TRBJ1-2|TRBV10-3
CAISEDRNYGYTF
TGTGCCATCAGTGAGGACAGAAATTATGGCTACACCTTC
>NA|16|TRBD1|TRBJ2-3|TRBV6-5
CASSSGDRGGADTQYF
TGTGCCAGCAGTTCCGGGGACAGGGGTGGCGCAGATACGCAGTATTTT
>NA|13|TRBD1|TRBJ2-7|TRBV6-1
CASRDRGLYEQYF
TGTGCCAGCCGGGACAGGGGGCTTTACGAGCAGTACTTC
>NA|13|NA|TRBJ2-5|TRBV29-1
CSVEITGLETQYF
TGCAGCGTTGAGATTACAGGGTTGGAGACCCAGTACTTC
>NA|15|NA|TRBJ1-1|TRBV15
CATSREQQGNTEAFF
TGTGCCACCAGCAGAGAACAACAGGGGAACACTGAAGCTTTCTTT
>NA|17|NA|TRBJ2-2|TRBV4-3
CASSQDDPGMNTGELFF
TGCGCCAGCAGCCAAGATGATCCAGGGATGAACACCGGGGAGCTGTTTTTT
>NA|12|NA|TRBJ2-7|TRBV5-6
CASSSSSYEQYF
TGTGCCAGCAGCTCCAGCTCCTACGAGCAGTACTTC
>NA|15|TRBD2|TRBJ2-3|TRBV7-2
CASSFGLAGADTQYF
TGTGCCAGCAGCTTCGGACTAGCGGGGGCAGATACGCAGTATTTT
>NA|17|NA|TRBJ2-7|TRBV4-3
CASSQDLGTGFLYEQYF
TGCGCCAGCAGCCAAGATTTGGGGACGGGATTCCTCTACGAGCAGTACTTC
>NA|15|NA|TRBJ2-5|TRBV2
CASSLGPTSQETQYF
TGTGCCAGCAGTTTGGGTCCTACATCCCAAGAGACCCAGTACTTC
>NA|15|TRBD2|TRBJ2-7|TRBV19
CASSDKGLAVYEQYF
TGTGCCAGTAGTGATAAGGGACTAGCGGTCTACGAGCAGTACTTC
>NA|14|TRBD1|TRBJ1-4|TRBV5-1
CASSLETGNEKLFF
TGCGCCAGCAGCTTGGAGACAGGGAATGAAAAACTGTTTTTT
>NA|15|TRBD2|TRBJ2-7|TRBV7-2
CASSLVLAGEYEQYF
TGTGCCAGCAGCTTAGTACTAGCGGGGGAGTACGAGCAGTACTTC
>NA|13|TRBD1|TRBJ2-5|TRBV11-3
CASSRDSLETQYF
TGTGCCAGCAGTCGGGACAGTTTGGAGACCCAGTACTTC
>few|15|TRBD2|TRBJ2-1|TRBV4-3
CASSQLAGDYNEQFF
TGCGCCAGCAGCCAACTAGCGGGGGACTACAATGAGCAGTTCTTC
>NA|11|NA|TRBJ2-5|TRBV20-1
CSASSPETQYF
TGCAGTGCTAGTTCCCCGGAGACCCAGTACTTC
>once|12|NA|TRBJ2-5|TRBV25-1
CASSTGTPLQYF
TGTGCCAGCAGTACCGGGACCCCTCTCCAGTACTTC
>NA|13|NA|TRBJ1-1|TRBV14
CASSQNRVTEAFF
TGTGCCAGCAGCCAAAACAGGGTCACTGAAGCTTTCTTT
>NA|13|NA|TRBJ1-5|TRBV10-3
CAISEAGNQPQHF
TGTGCCATCAGTGAGGCGGGGAATCAGCCCCAGCATTTT
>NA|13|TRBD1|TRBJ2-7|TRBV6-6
CASSGQDTYEQYF
TGTGCCAGTTCGGGACAGGACACCTACGAGCAGTACTTC
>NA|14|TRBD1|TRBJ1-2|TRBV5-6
CASSAGTGRAGYTF
TGTGCCAGCAGCGCCGGGACAGGGCGGGCTGGCTACACCTTC
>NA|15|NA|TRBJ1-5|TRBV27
CASSHQGGGGQPQHF
TGTGCCAGCAGCCACCAAGGAGGGGGTGGCCAGCCCCAGCATTTT
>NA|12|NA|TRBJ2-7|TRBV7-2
CASSRGAYEQYF
TGTGCCAGCAGCCGTGGGGCCTACGAGCAGTACTTC
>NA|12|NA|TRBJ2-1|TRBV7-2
CASSRVGSEQFF
TGTGCCAGCTCGAGGGTAGGAAGTGAGCAGTTCTTC
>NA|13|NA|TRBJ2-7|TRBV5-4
CASSPRDLDEQYF
TGTGCCAGCAGCCCAAGGGACTTGGACGAGCAGTACTTC
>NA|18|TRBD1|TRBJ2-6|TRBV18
CASSPPSGGPMGANVLTF
TGTGCCAGCTCACCACCCTCAGGGGGCCCCATGGGGGCCAACGTCCTGACTTTC